The next 5 T cell receptor beta chains were all read from a single sample in a study of blood T cells in healthy people across ages. With a J-beta primer mix and a sample-barcoded 5' primer, a second PCR ran 7 to 11 cycles. In TCRdb, the 5' RACE reads were re-called with MiXCR into one record per CDR3 protein. The sample consists of about 1.6 million distinct CDR3 sequences, 30% to 40% of them appearing once. Sequenced: blood. Receptor source: a woman aged 25 to 39 in good health.

V and J are TRBV9 and TRBJ1-1; 7 bases are a match to TRBD1. The CDR3 has 15 residues. V lost 6 bases to trimming and J lost 0 bases; unmatched junction nucleotides: 8. Per the germline V gene, CDR1 is SGDLS and CDR2 is YYNGEE. CDR3 coding DNA: TGTGCCAGCAATTCCGGGACAGATTTGAACACTGAAGCTTTCTTT. Its protein is CASNSGTDLNTEAFF.

The chain couples TRBV12-3 or TRBV12-4 to TRBJ2-7, with D perhaps matching TRBD2 (6 bases). CDR3 length: 16 amino acids. Trimming removed 5 bases from V and 0 bases from J, with 17 bases in between. The DNA of the CDR3 is TGTGCCAGCAGTCCGGGAGACCTTCGAAGCTCCTACGAGCAGTACTTC. Its protein is CASSPGDLRSSYEQYF.

The chain combines TRBV28 with TRBJ1-2; the D gene is possibly TRBD1 (6 bases). Per germline, CDR1 MDHEN and CDR2 SYDVKM. Trimming stripped 6 bases from V and 5 bases from J, with 13 bases between. This CDR3 comprises 13 residues. The CDR3 DNA reads as TGTGCCAGCAGGCCTAGGGGGAGGTATGGCTACACCTTC. It specifies CASRPRGRYGYTF.

This clonotype was counted a few times. A read error may explain this, as a much larger clone is one base away. The DNA for the CDR3 is TGTGCCAGCAGGTACGGAAGCACAGATACGCAGTATTTT. Its protein is CASRYGSTDTQYF. This sequence joins TRBV6-5 and TRBJ2-3; no clear D gene. Germline loops: CDR1 MNHEY, CDR2 SVGAGI. The V end lost 6 bases, the J end lost 0 bases, and 7 bases lay between the germline ends. The CDR3 is 13 residues long.

The gene calls are TRBV3-1 and TRBJ2-1; D uncertain. With 8 bases removed from V and 10 bases from J, the gap between germline ends came to 9 bases. Germline V CDR1 and CDR2: LGHDT, YNNKEL (reference sequence). This CDR3 is 10 amino acids long. In DNA, the CDR3 is TGTGCCAGCCAAGCGAGGGAGCAGTTCTTC. Translating it yields CASQAREQFF.